This TCR beta chain is from a study of graft-versus-host responses after intestinal transplantation. Overall study findings and caveats: Clonal ratios of graft-versus-host to host-versus-graft in allografts were high for patients exhibiting graft-donor T cell macrochimerism.

Sequencing used immunoSEQ multiplex PCR; TCRdb keeps in-frame clones, though not all of them. This table has over 65,000 clones, 92% appearing once. This clone has just a few counts. The target antigen is unknown. This CDR3 spans 14 amino acids. Germline V gene data show CDR1 as SGHVS and CDR2 as FNYEAQ. With V trimmed by 5 bases and J by 3 bases, 3 bases remained unmatched. The source material was PBMCs, sampled 98 days after intestinal transplantation. The sequence was obtained from a human patient who received an intestinal transplant, so some T cells may come from the graft donor. V and J are TRBV7-6 and TRBJ1-4, with 7 bases aligning to TRBD1. The CDR3 sequence: CASSEGTANEKLFF. The CDR3 DNA is TGTGCCAGCAGCGAGGGGACAGCTAATGAAAAACTGTTTTTT.